Listed below are T cell receptor beta chains from one sample, sequenced in a study of blood T cells in healthy people across ages. TCRdb recomputed calls from the 5' RACE reads with MiXCR, one row per CDR3 protein. The sample yields approximately 1,000,000 distinct CDR3 sequences, roughly two fifths seen once. The sample consisted of blood. The receptors shown here come from a man aged 18 to 30 in good health. Each CDR3 is given with its conserved first and last residue. A D gene is named only where the DNA matches it firmly. Part of the rows lack a size; the others show once, few, many or a class for expanded clones.

D,length,J,size,V,CDR3,DNA
TRBD1,13,TRBJ1-1,NA,TRBV7-9,CASSGAGDREAFF,TGTGCCAGCAGCGGAGCAGGGGACAGGGAAGCTTTCTTT
NA,13,TRBJ2-4,few,TRBV10-3,CATGEVSKNIQYF,TGTGCCACCGGGGAGGTGTCCAAAAACATTCAGTACTTC
NA,14,TRBJ2-7,NA,TRBV7-2,CASSPQGPSNEQYF,TGTGCCAGCAGCCCCCAGGGGCCGAGCAATGAGCAGTACTTC
NA,15,TRBJ2-1,many,TRBV9,CASSSNPESYNEQFF,TGTGCCAGCAGCTCCAATCCCGAGTCCTACAATGAGCAGTTCTTC
TRBD1,16,TRBJ1-1,many,TRBV20-1,CSARDRAAGGYTEAFF,TGCAGTGCTAGAGATCGGGCGGCAGGGGGTTACACTGAAGCTTTCTTT
NA,14,TRBJ2-3,NA,TRBV5-1,CASNTGPSTDTQYF,TGCGCCAGCAATACAGGGCCTAGCACAGATACGCAGTATTTT
TRBD2,15,TRBJ2-1,NA,TRBV7-9,CASSTRAGEYNEQFF,TGTGCCAGCAGCACAAGAGCGGGGGAGTACAATGAGCAGTTCTTC
TRBD2,17,TRBJ2-5,few,TRBV7-2,CASSLLLLAGGVETQYF,TGTGCCAGCAGCTTATTATTGCTAGCGGGGGGCGTCGAGACCCAGTACTTC
NA,13,TRBJ2-5,NA,TRBV4-1,CASSQVLAETQYF,TGCGCCAGCAGCCAAGTGCTGGCGGAGACCCAGTACTTC
NA,16,TRBJ1-1,NA,TRBV10-3,CAISEGGRAGDTEAFF,TGTGCCATCAGTGAGGGAGGAAGGGCGGGCGACACTGAAGCTTTCTTT
NA,14,TRBJ1-6,few,TRBV3-1,CASSQDRTYSPLHF,TGTGCCAGCAGCCAAGACAGGACATATTCACCCCTCCACTTT
NA,16,TRBJ2-1,NA,TRBV5-1,CASSRPRTGIGNEQFF,TGCGCCAGCAGCCGGCCGCGTACAGGGATTGGGAATGAGCAGTTCTTC
NA,14,TRBJ2-1,NA,TRBV5-1,CASSFYRVSDEQFF,TGCGCCAGCAGCTTTTACAGGGTTAGCGATGAGCAGTTCTTC
NA,14,TRBJ1-4,NA,TRBV12-3/TRBV12-4,CASKTLLSGEKLFF,TGTGCCAGCAAAACTCTTTTGAGCGGTGAAAAACTGTTTTTT
NA,15,TRBJ1-3,NA,TRBV9,CASSAGQSSGNTIYF,TGTGCCAGCAGCGCCGGACAGTCCTCTGGAAACACCATATATTTT